The 22 T cell receptor beta chains reported below all come from one sample, sequenced in a study of T cells after yellow fever vaccination. TCRdb redid the calling of the 5' RACE reads with MiXCR, one entry per CDR3 protein. The top ten clones hold less than 40% of a sample with about 170,000 distinct CDR3 sequences, 11% of them seen once. The source material was CD8+ T cells sorted from PBMCs, sampled 15 days after the yellow fever booster vaccination. These receptors were obtained from a man younger than 30 who received the YFV17D yellow fever vaccine.

This chain connects TRBV20-1 to TRBJ1-3, with D perhaps matching TRBD1 (6 bases). Trimming shortened V by 0 bases and J by 0 bases, and 18 bases separated the two germline ends. Germline V gene sequence: CDR1 DFQATT, CDR2 SNEGSKA (reference sequence). The CDR3 is 18 residues long. In DNA form, the CDR3 reads TGCAGTGCTAGAGATTGGGGGCAGGAGACGAGCTCTGGAAACACCATATATTTT. Its translation: CSARDWGQETSSGNTIYF.

V is TRBV19 and J is TRBJ2-3, with a weak D call TRBD2 (5 bases). CDR1 LNHDA and CDR2 SQIVND come from the germline V gene (reference sequence). This CDR3 is 13 amino acids long. V lost 6 bases and J lost 6, with 13 bases in between. CDR3 DNA: TGTGCCAGTAGCTTCCTGCCGGGGGATACGCAGTATTTT. Amino acids: CASSFLPGDTQYF. Drawing the rest from reference TRBV19 and TRBJ2-3, the complete variable domain is DGGITQSPKYLFRKEGQNVTLSCEQNLNHDAMYWYRQDPGQGLRLIYYSQIVNDFQKGDIAEGYSVSREKKESFPLTVTSAQKNPTAFYLCASSFLPGDTQYFGPGTRLTVL.

The chain links TRBV12-3 or TRBV12-4 to TRBJ2-2; 9 bases are shared with TRBD2. Unmatched junction bases numbered 6, after V lost 7 bases and J lost 6 bases. This CDR3 comprises 14 residues. CDR3 sequence reads: CASTYRTSAGELFF. The CDR3 region has the DNA TGTGCCAGCACCTATCGGACTAGCGCCGGGGAGCTGTTTTTT.

This clonotype was seen more than once but under ten times. The rearrangement links TRBV5-1 to TRBJ2-3; 9 bases align to TRBD1. V was pared by 2 bases and J by 5 bases, with 6 bases of the junction left unmatched. The CDR3 runs 15 residues. Germline CDR1 is SGHRS and CDR2 is YFSETQ. CDR3 DNA: TGCGCCAGCAGCTTTCACCGGGACAGGGAAGATACGCAGTATTTT. This gives the protein CASSFHRDREDTQYF.

This clonotype has only a few counts. One end of the junction does not line up with germline, which may come from a read error. The CDR3 here is CSANRGNTEAFF. The CDR3 region has the DNA TGCAGCGCTAACAGGGGGAACACTGAAGCTTTCTTT. The V gene is TRBV20-1, the J gene TRBJ1-1; 7 nucleotides agree with TRBD1. The length of the CDR3 is 12 residues. The germline CDR1 and CDR2 sequences are DFQATT and SNEGSKA (reference sequence).

This clonotype was recorded a few times. This chain connects TRBV4-3 to TRBJ2-3; TRBD2 agrees at 8 bases. Losses at the gene ends were 0 bases for V and 4 bases for J; bases not matched to a gene: 9. From germline, CDR1 is LGHNA and CDR2 YSLEER. CDR3 size: 17 residues. The CDR3: CASSQDQVAGRPDTQYF. DNA for the CDR3: TGCGCCAGCAGCCAAGATCAGGTAGCGGGGCGACCAGATACGCAGTATTTT.

In this sample, this clonotype turned up many times. This chain connects TRBV7-9 to TRBJ2-7; 7 bases map to TRBD1. The CDR3 has 14 amino acids. J was trimmed by 1 base and V by 1 base; bases with no gene match: 1. Germline CDR1 reads SEHNR; CDR2 reads FQNEAQ (reference sequence). CDR3 in DNA: TGTGCCAGCAGCTTAGGGGGACAGTCCTACGAGCAGTACGTC. Encoded protein: CASSLGGQSYEQYV.

The V and J genes are TRBV14 and TRBJ2-7; D remains ambiguous. Trimming removed 4 bases from V and 6 bases from J, with 13 bases in between. Germline assignment: CDR1 SGHDN and CDR2 FVKESK. The CDR3 is 13 amino acids. DNA for the CDR3: TGTGCCAGCAGCCCATTACACCCTAGCGAGCAGTACTTC. Its translation is CASSPLHPSEQYF. The full variable domain, with the rest looked up from reference TRBV14 and TRBJ2-7, is EAGVTQFPSHSVIEKGQTVTLRCDPISGHDNLYWYRRVMGKEIKFLLHFVKESKQDESGMPNNRFLAERTGGTYSTLKVQPAELEDSGVYFCASSPLHPSEQYFGPGTRLTVT.

This clonotype showed up just a few times. V and J are TRBV19 and TRBJ2-1; 8 bases align to TRBD2. CDR3 size: 16 residues. V lost 4 bases and J lost 10; bases outside the gene matches: 15. Germline V gives CDR1 LNHDA, CDR2 SQIVND (reference sequence). CDR3 region: CASSTPGRGAFGEQFF. The DNA for the CDR3 is TGTGCCAGTAGTACCCCCGGGCGGGGGGCCTTTGGGGAGCAGTTCTTC.

This clonotype occurred a few times. V gene TRBV7-9 combines with J gene TRBJ1-2; D is perhaps TRBD1 (5 bases). Germline CDR1 and CDR2: SEHNR and FQNEAQ (reference sequence). V was clipped by 3 bases and J by 6 bases, with 17 bases between them. The CDR3 runs to 15 residues. The CDR3, as DNA: TGTGCCAGCAGCTTTGGCGGGGCCGCCTATAATGGCTACACCTTC. The encoded protein is CASSFGGAAYNGYTF.

J is TRBJ2-2 and V is TRBV27; unclear D gene. V lost 7 bases and J 6 bases, leaving 12 bases between the germline ends. Germline V gives CDR1 MNHEY, CDR2 SMNVEV (reference sequence). The CDR3 extends over 13 amino acids. The CDR3 coding sequence is TGTGCCAGCATGCCTCGGAGTCCCGGGGAGCTGTTTTTT. This translates into CASMPRSPGELFF.

This chain joins TRBV6-2 or TRBV6-3 and TRBJ2-7; D perhaps matches TRBD2 (6 bases). From germline, CDR1 is MNHEY and CDR2 SVGEGT. This CDR3 is 14 amino acids long. Trimming left V 2 bases short and J 3 bases short, with 11 bases between. In DNA form, the CDR3 reads TGTGCCAGCAGTTACCGGGACTCGATCTACGAGCAGTACTTC. It is translated as CASSYRDSIYEQYF.

The chain has TRBV12-3 or TRBV12-4 and TRBJ2-1; the match to TRBD2 covers 7 bases. V lost 2 bases and J lost 5; bases outside the gene matches: 6. The CDR3 runs 15 residues. CDR3 sequence (DNA): TGTGCCAGCAGTTTAACGGGGGGTAAACACAATGAGCAGTTCTTC. As protein: CASSLTGGKHNEQFF.

This clonotype has only a few counts. The rearrangement joins TRBV6-6 to TRBJ2-7; D could derive from TRBD1 or TRBD2 (5 bases each). The germline V gene encodes CDR1 MNHNY and CDR2 SVGAGI (reference sequence). CDR3 length: 16 residues. Trimming left V 6 bases short and J 2 bases short, with 20 bases between. Written as DNA, the CDR3 is TGTGCCAGCAGCTTCCCTCCCGGGGCATTCACCTACGAGCAGTACTTC. Protein sequence: CASSFPPGAFTYEQYF.

The table lists this clonotype with a few counts. This chain uses TRBV5-1 with TRBJ2-7; D call uncertain. Trimming took 4 bases from V and 3 from J, leaving 11 bases between them. Germline V lookup: CDR1 SGHRS, CDR2 YFSETQ. CDR3 length equals 13 residues. The CDR3 bases are TGCGCCAGCAGCGCCGGGCCAGTCTACGAGCAGTACTTC. It codes for CASSAGPVYEQYF.

Many counts were recorded for this clonotype. The chain carries TRBV12-3 or TRBV12-4 and TRBJ2-7; D gene unclear. CDR3 length: 14 residues. The V gene lost 6 bases and the J gene lost 0 bases, with 12 bases spanning the gap. The CDR3 protein is CASSPVPGSYEQYF. The DNA for the CDR3 is TGTGCCAGCAGCCCCGTCCCCGGCTCCTACGAGCAGTACTTC.

The gene calls are TRBV6-1 and TRBJ2-5; 7 nucleotides agree with TRBD2. The V gene's germline CDR1 is MNHNS and CDR2 SASEGT. The V and J ends lost 6 bases and 1 base, in that order; junction bases with no gene match: 8. This CDR3 has 15 residues. This CDR3 reads CASRRERDRQETQYF. Here the CDR3 DNA reads TGTGCCAGCAGGCGAGAGCGGGACCGCCAAGAGACCCAGTACTTC.

This clonotype was recorded only once. The chain couples TRBV5-1 to TRBJ1-1; D not resolved. The CDR3 spans 13 residues. Germline V gives CDR1 SGHRS, CDR2 YFSETQ. Trimming removed 0 bases at V and 6 bases at J, with 9 bases between. The CDR3: CASSLAEWSEAFF. CDR3 sequence (DNA): TGCGCCAGCAGCTTGGCCGAGTGGTCTGAAGCTTTCTTT.

This clonotype was recorded a few times. The V call is TRBV6-1, the J call TRBJ2-2; TRBD1 agrees at 8 bases. The CDR3 consists of 14 residues. V shed 1 base and J 6 bases; nucleotides not matched to a gene: 1. The V gene's germline CDR1 is MNHNS and CDR2 SASEGT. CDR3 sequence reads: CASSEVRGPGELFF. CDR3 nucleotide sequence: TGTGCCAGCAGTGAAGTCAGGGGGCCCGGGGAGCTGTTTTTT.

Turning to this clonotype: One base away lies a much larger clone, so this may be a sequencing read error. The CDR3 DNA is TGTGCCAGCAGTTCCTCCCCGGGACAGGGACATCCCACTTGCACAGATACGCAGTATTTT. Translation gives CASSSSPGQGHPTCTDTQYF. The rearrangement links TRBV12-3 or TRBV12-4 to TRBJ2-3; 9 bases line up with TRBD1. V lost 4 bases and J lost 1; bases outside the gene matches: 18. CDR3 size: 20 residues.

The chain employs TRBV20-1 and TRBJ2-1, with 10 positions matching TRBD2. The CDR3 covers 14 residues. The germline CDR1 and CDR2 sequences are DFQATT and SNEGSKA (reference sequence). The V gene end was trimmed by 8 bases and the J gene end by 2 bases; junction bases not matched to a gene: 6. The CDR3 DNA reads TGCAGTAGTCTAGCGGGGGAGGCCTACAATGAGCAGTTCTTC. This encodes CSSLAGEAYNEQFF.

This clonotype was observed a few times. This chain joins TRBV4-1 and TRBJ2-5; 7 bases fit TRBD2. Germline trimming cut 8 bases from V and 5 bases from J; bases unmatched to any gene: 11. The germline V gene encodes CDR1 MGHRA and CDR2 YSYEKL. This CDR3 is 14 amino acids long. Here the CDR3 DNA reads TGCGCCAGCCACGGGGGAGGGCTAGGGGAGACCCAGTACTTC. Protein: CASHGGGLGETQYF.